A selection of T cell receptor beta chains follows, all from one sample in a study of cytomegalovirus exposure and HLA in healthy donors. Only in-frame clones appear in the TCRdb table, and some are missing; sequencing was by immunoSEQ multiplex PCR. Its table lists 150,000 or so clones. Sequenced: PBMCs. The receptors stem from a woman aged 50 to 60 in good health and CMV-seronegative. Both conserved end residues are part of each CDR3. Each record gives: V gene, J gene, D gene, CDR3 DNA, CDR3 protein. D genes are given only for firm matches.

TRBV5-4,TRBJ1-6,TRBD1,TGTGCCAGCAGCTCACCGGGACAGGGGAGGGATTCACCCCTCCACTTT,CASSSPGQGRDSPLHF
TRBV13,TRBJ2-1,TRBD2,TGTGCCAGCAGCTTAAATTGGGTAGCGGGATACAATGAGCAGTTCTTC,CASSLNWVAGYNEQFF
TRBV19,TRBJ2-3,NA,TGTGCCAGTAGTCCCCTCGCGGCTAGCACAGATACGCAGTATTTT,CASSPLAASTDTQYF
TRBV18,TRBJ2-2,TRBD1,TGTGCCAGCTCACCAACAGGGGTGAACACCGGGGAGCTGTTTTTT,CASSPTGVNTGELFF
TRBV2,TRBJ2-1,NA,TGTGCCAGCAGTCGGGGGAATGAGCAGTTCTTC,CASSRGNEQFF
TRBV5-4,TRBJ2-7,TRBD2,TGTGCCAGCAGCTTGGGGACTAGCGGCCTAGACGAGCAGTACTTC,CASSLGTSGLDEQYF
TRBV7-9,TRBJ1-5,TRBD1,TGTGCCAGCAGCTTACTCACAGGGGGTCAGCCCCAGCATTTT,CASSLLTGGQPQHF
TRBV21-1,TRBJ2-4,NA,TGTGCCAGCACCAAAGGGACTAGCGGGGACTTAGCCAAAAACATTCAGTACTTC,CASTKGTSGDLAKNIQYF
TRBV28,TRBJ2-7,TRBD1,TGTGCCAGCAGTTATTTCCGGGACAGGGGACGGGCCTACGAGCAGTACTTC,CASSYFRDRGRAYEQYF
TRBV14,TRBJ1-1,NA,TGTGCCAGCAGCCAAGCCGTCCAGGTAGCTGAAGCTTTCTTT,CASSQAVQVAEAFF
TRBV6-5,TRBJ1-1,NA,TGTGCCAGCAGTTACCGAGGTGGCGGAGCTTTCTTT,CASSYRGGGAFF
TRBV19,TRBJ2-7,TRBD1,TGTGCCAGTAGTATCGGGACAGTAGCCTACGAGCAGTACTTC,CASSIGTVAYEQYF
TRBV6-6,TRBJ2-3,TRBD1,TGTGCCAGCAGTTCCCGGGACAGCCGCACAGATACGCAGTATTTT,CASSSRDSRTDTQYF
TRBV5-1,TRBJ1-2,NA,TGCGCCAGCAGCTTGTCCGACAGAAACTATGGCTACACCTTC,CASSLSDRNYGYTF
TRBV13,TRBJ2-5,TRBD1,TGTGCCAGCAGCTCAAACCCCTTAGGGGGCCGAGAGACCCAGTACTTC,CASSSNPLGGRETQYF
TRBV9,TRBJ1-2,NA,TGTGCCAGCAGCGTAGATGGAGGACTCCTCTATGGCTACACCTTC,CASSVDGGLLYGYTF
TRBV6-6,TRBJ1-1,NA,TGTGCCAGCAGCGAACAGACAGGAGAGAACACTGAAGCTTTCTTT,CASSEQTGENTEAFF